This TCR beta chain was recorded in a study of OX40 agonist ivuxolimab in advanced cancers. For the study at large: Treatment received earlier with anti-PD-1, anti-PD-L1 or anti-CTLA-4 agents was allowed, and more than 35% had some.

Points from the study as a whole: Averaging showed that CD8+ T cells had more expanded clones than CD4+ did. Low normalized clonal expansion also occurred in some nonresponding patients.

Systemic immunosuppression or a history of autoimmune disease excluded patients. Clones were sequenced by immunoSEQ multiplex PCR, and TCRdb holds only the in-frame ones, with some missing. The sample lists over 65,000 clones; more than 70% were seen once. Points on this clone: Its antigen remains unknown.

The starting material was CD4+ or CD8+ T cells sorted from blood, obtained in a trial of the OX40 agonist ivuxolimab. The receptor comes from an adult with an advanced solid tumor such as melanoma, head and neck, liver or kidney cancer.

The CDR3: CASSSRFVLGYGYTF. The CDR3 DNA reads TGTGCCAGCAGTTCCCGTTTCGTGCTCGGCTATGGCTACACCTTC. V and J are TRBV28 and TRBJ1-2; the D is unclear. Deletions cut 4 bases from V and 4 bases from J, with 16 bases between. The CDR3 is 15 amino acids. Germline V gives CDR1 MDHEN, CDR2 SYDVKM.